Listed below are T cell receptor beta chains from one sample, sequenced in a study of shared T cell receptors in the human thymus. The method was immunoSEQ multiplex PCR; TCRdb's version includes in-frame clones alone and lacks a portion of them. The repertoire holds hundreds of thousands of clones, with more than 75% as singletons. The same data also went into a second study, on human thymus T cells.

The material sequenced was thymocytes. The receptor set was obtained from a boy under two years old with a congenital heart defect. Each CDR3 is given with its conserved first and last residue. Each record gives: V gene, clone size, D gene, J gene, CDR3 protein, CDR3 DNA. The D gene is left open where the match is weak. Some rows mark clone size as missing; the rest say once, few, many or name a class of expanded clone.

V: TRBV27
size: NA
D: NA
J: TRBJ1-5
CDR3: CATGGGDNQPQHF
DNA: TGTGCCACCGGGGGGGGCGACAATCAGCCCCAGCATTTT

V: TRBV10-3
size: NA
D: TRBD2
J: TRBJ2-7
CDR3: CAISESRGLAGTLYEQYF
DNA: TGTGCCATCAGTGAGTCTAGAGGACTAGCGGGTACTCTCTACGAGCAGTACTTC

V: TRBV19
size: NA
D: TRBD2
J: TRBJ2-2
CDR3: CASSITSGRGTGELFF
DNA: TGTGCCAGTAGTATAACTAGCGGGAGAGGCACCGGGGAGCTGTTTTTT

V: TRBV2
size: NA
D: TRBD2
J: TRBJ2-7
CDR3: CASSAPMTSGLYYEQYF
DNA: TGTGCCAGCAGTGCCCCGATGACTAGCGGGCTTTACTACGAGCAGTACTTC

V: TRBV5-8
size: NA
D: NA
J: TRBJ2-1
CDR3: CASSLAQGGEQFF
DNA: TGTGCCAGCAGCTTGGCTCAGGGAGGTGAGCAGTTCTTC

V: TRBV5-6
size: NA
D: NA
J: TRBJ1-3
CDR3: CASSLAQGKSGNTIYF
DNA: TGTGCCAGCAGCTTAGCTCAGGGGAAGTCTGGAAACACCATATATTTT

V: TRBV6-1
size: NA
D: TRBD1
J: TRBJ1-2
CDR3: CASMGGQGDGYTF
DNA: TGTGCCAGCATGGGAGGACAGGGTGATGGCTACACCTTC

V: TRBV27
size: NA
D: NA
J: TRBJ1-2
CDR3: CASSFRPLTGLYYGYTF
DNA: TGTGCCAGCAGTTTTCGGCCACTGACAGGACTGTACTATGGCTACACCTTC

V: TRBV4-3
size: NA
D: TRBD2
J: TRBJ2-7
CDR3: CASSLTSGKTYEQYF
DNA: TGCGCCAGCAGCCTAACTAGCGGGAAAACCTACGAGCAGTACTTC

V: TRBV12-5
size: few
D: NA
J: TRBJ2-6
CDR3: CASPSGGANVLTF
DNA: TGTGCTAGTCCGTCAGGTGGGGCCAACGTCCTGACTTTC

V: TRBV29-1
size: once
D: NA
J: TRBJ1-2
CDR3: CSVVGGEENGYTF
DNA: TGCAGCGTTGTCGGGGGGGAGGAGAATGGCTACACCTTC

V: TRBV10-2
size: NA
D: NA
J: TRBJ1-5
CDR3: CASSGGRPGPQHF
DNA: TGCGCCAGCAGTGGCGGCCGTCCGGGGCCCCAGCATTTT

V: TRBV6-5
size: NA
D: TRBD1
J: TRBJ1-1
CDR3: CASGTGVHTEAFF
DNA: TGTGCCAGCGGGACAGGGGTGCACACTGAAGCTTTCTTT

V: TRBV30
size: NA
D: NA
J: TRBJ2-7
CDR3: CAWSVKRCGTNSYEQYF
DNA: TGTGCCTGGAGTGTAAAAAGGTGCGGGACGAACTCCTACGAGCAGTACTTC

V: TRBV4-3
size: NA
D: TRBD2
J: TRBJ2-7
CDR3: CASSQHSSGRSLYEQYF
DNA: TGCGCCAGCAGCCAACACTCTAGCGGGAGGTCCCTCTACGAGCAGTACTTC

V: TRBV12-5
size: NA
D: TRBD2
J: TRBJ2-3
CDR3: CASGPGLAVQVATQYF
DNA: TGTGCTAGTGGGCCGGGACTAGCGGTTCAGGTTGCTACGCAGTATTTT

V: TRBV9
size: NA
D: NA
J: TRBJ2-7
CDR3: CASSQGSDYEQYF
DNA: TGTGCCAGCAGCCAGGGGAGCGACTACGAGCAGTACTTC

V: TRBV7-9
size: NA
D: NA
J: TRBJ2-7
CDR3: CASSQGSSYEQYF
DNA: TGTGCCAGCAGCCAGGGCAGCTCCTACGAGCAGTACTTC

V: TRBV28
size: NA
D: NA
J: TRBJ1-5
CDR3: CASSDRYPEGEGQPQHF
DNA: TGTGCCAGCAGTGACAGATACCCCGAGGGGGAGGGTCAGCCCCAGCATTTT

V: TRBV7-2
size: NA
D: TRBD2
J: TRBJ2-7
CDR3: CASKPLAPSGREPYEQYF
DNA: TGTGCCAGCAAACCCCTTGCCCCCTCGGGGCGGGAGCCCTACGAGCAGTACTTC

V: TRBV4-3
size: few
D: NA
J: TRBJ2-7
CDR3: CASSQDLGMRQGAVHEQYF
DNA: TGCGCCAGCAGCCAAGATCTGGGCATGAGGCAGGGTGCGGTCCACGAGCAGTACTTC

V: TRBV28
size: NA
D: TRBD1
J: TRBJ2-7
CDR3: CASSSGTGAPYEQYF
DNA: TGTGCCAGCAGTTCTGGGACAGGTGCCCCCTACGAGCAGTACTTC

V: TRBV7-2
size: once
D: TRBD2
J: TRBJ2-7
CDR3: CASSTRTSGSHYEQYF
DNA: TGTGCCAGCAGCACTAGGACTAGCGGGTCCCACTACGAGCAGTACTTC

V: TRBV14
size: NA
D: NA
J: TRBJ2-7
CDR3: CASSQVTQGTSYEQYF
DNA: TGTGCCAGCAGCCAAGTGACACAGGGGACTTCCTACGAGCAGTACTTC

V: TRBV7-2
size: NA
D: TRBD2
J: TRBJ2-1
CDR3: CASSPPGLAGEPREQFF
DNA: TGTGCCAGCAGCCCCCCGGGACTAGCGGGAGAACCAAGGGAGCAGTTCTTC

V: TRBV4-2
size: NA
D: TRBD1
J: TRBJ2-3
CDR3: CASSPGQGSPDTQYF
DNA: TGTGCCAGCAGCCCGGGACAGGGTAGCCCAGATACGCAGTATTTT

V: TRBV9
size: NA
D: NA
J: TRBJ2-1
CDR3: CASSIPGNEQFF
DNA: TGTGCCAGCAGCATTCCCGGCAATGAGCAGTTCTTC

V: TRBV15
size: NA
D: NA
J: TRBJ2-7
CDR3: CATSRDTRHLPYEQYF
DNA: TGTGCCACCAGCAGAGATACGAGGCACCTCCCCTACGAGCAGTACTTC

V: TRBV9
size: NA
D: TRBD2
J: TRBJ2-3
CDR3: CASSVFGGGTDTQYF
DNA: TGTGCCAGCAGCGTATTCGGGGGGGGCACAGATACGCAGTATTTT

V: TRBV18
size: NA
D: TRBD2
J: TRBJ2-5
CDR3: CASSPPGLAGVGETQYF
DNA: TGTGCCAGCTCACCACCGGGACTAGCGGGAGTAGGGGAGACCCAGTACTTC

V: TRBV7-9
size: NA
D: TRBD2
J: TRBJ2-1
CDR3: CASSPSGLAANEQFF
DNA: TGTGCCAGCAGCCCAAGCGGACTAGCGGCTAATGAGCAGTTCTTC

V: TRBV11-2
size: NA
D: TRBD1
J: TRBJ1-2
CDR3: CASSPTGTGVYGYTF
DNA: TGTGCCAGCAGCCCGACCGGGACAGGGGTCTATGGCTACACCTTC

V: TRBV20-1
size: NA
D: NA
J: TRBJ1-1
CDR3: CSARGALEAFF
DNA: TGCAGTGCTAGAGGGGCCCTTGAAGCTTTCTTT

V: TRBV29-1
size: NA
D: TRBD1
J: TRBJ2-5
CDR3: CSDQQGTQETQYF
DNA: TGCAGCGACCAACAGGGGACCCAAGAGACCCAGTACTTC

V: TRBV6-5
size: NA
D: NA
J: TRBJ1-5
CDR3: CASSYHPGGQPQHF
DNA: TGTGCCAGCAGTTACCACCCAGGAGGTCAGCCCCAGCATTTT

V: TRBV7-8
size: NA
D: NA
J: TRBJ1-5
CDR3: CASRGSGGGNQPQHF
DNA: TGTGCCAGCAGGGGGTCGGGGGGCGGCAATCAGCCCCAGCATTTT

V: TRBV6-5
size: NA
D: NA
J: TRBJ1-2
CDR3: CASSYIPGGADGYTF
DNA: TGTGCCAGCAGTTATATCCCTGGGGGGGCTGACGGCTACACCTTC

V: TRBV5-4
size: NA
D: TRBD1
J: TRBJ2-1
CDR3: CASSSRRGHSNEQFF
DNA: TGTGCCAGCAGCTCCCGCAGGGGGCACAGCAATGAGCAGTTCTTC

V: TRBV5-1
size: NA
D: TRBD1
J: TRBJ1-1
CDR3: CASSFGQGVVLGTEAFF
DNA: TGCGCCAGCAGCTTTGGTCAGGGGGTGGTATTGGGCACTGAAGCTTTCTTT

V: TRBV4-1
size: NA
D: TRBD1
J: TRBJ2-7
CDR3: CASSQVQGAYEQYF
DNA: TGCGCCAGCAGCCAAGTCCAGGGGGCTTACGAGCAGTACTTC

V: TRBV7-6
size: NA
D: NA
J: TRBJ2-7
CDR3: CASSLGCLDPRSYEQYF
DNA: TGTGCCAGCAGCTTAGGATGCCTAGATCCGCGCTCCTACGAGCAGTACTTC

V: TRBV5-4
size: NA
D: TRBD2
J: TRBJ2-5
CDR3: CASRTPGLAGPRQETQYF
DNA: TGTGCCAGCAGGACACCGGGACTAGCGGGACCTCGACAAGAGACCCAGTACTTC

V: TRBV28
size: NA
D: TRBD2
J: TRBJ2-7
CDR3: CASRPGGIGYEQYF
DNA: TGTGCCAGCAGACCGGGGGGGATTGGCTACGAGCAGTACTTC

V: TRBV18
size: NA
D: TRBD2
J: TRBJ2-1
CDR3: CASSPNRTSGSLYNEQFF
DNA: TGTGCCAGCTCACCAAACCGGACTAGCGGGAGTCTCTACAATGAGCAGTTCTTC

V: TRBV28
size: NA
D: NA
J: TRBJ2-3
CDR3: CASSPRGGEDTQYF
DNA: TGTGCCAGCAGTCCTAGGGGGGGGGAGGATACGCAGTATTTT